A selection of T cell receptor beta chains follows, all from one sample in a study of CD8 T cells in Susac syndrome. TCRdb analysed the immunoSEQ multiplex PCR reads with MiXCR anew, one entry per CDR3 protein. The sample includes 150,000 to 250,000 distinct CDR3 sequences, nearly 95% of them seen just once. The sequenced material came from CD4+ T cells from PBMCs. These receptors were taken from a human donor with multiple sclerosis. CDR3s include the opening cysteine and the closing phenylalanine or tryptophan. The order of the fields is clone size, V gene, J gene, D gene, CDR3 DNA, CDR3 protein. The D gene is left open where the match is weak. Size is stated for part of the rows, as once, few or many counts, or as a class when the clone is expanded.

abundance: NA
v_gene: TRBV27
j_gene: TRBJ2-7
d_gene: TRBD1
CDR3nt: TGTGCCAGCAGTTTACTGGGACAGGGGGCTGGAGAGCAGTACTTC
CDR3aa: CASSLLGQGAGEQYF

abundance: NA
v_gene: TRBV27
j_gene: TRBJ1-1
d_gene: NA
CDR3nt: TGTGCCAGCAGTTCAACCATGAGGGGATTCACTGAAGCTTTCTTT
CDR3aa: CASSSTMRGFTEAFF

abundance: NA
v_gene: TRBV15
j_gene: TRBJ2-1
d_gene: NA
CDR3nt: TGTGCCACCAGCAGAGATGGGGGACTGACTAATGAGCAGTTCTTC
CDR3aa: CATSRDGGLTNEQFF

abundance: NA
v_gene: TRBV24-1
j_gene: TRBJ1-1
d_gene: TRBD1
CDR3nt: TGTGCCACCAGTGATTCGGGCAGGGGGCAGACTGAAGCTTTCTTT
CDR3aa: CATSDSGRGQTEAFF

abundance: NA
v_gene: TRBV20-1
j_gene: TRBJ2-3
d_gene: NA
CDR3nt: TGCAGTGCTAGTGCCCTCCGGGATACGCAGTATTTT
CDR3aa: CSASALRDTQYF

abundance: NA
v_gene: TRBV7-9
j_gene: TRBJ1-5
d_gene: TRBD1
CDR3nt: TGTGCCAGCAGCTTAGGGAGACAGGGCCATCAGCCCCAGCATTTT
CDR3aa: CASSLGRQGHQPQHF

abundance: NA
v_gene: TRBV6-5
j_gene: TRBJ2-1
d_gene: NA
CDR3nt: TGTGCCAGCAGGGACCCCGGCACCAATGAGCAGTTCTTC
CDR3aa: CASRDPGTNEQFF

abundance: NA
v_gene: TRBV12-3/TRBV12-4
j_gene: TRBJ2-2
d_gene: NA
CDR3nt: TGTGCCAGCAGTTTAGGGGAGGACTGGGAGCTGTTTTTT
CDR3aa: CASSLGEDWELFF

abundance: once
v_gene: TRBV12-3/TRBV12-4
j_gene: TRBJ1-5
d_gene: NA
CDR3nt: TGTGCCAGCAGTTTGATAGCAAGGCGTCAGCCCCAGCATTTT
CDR3aa: CASSLIARRQPQHF

abundance: NA
v_gene: TRBV2
j_gene: TRBJ1-5
d_gene: NA
CDR3nt: TGTGCCAGCAATGGGGGGCGAGATCAGCCCCAGCATTTT
CDR3aa: CASNGGRDQPQHF

abundance: NA
v_gene: TRBV12-3/TRBV12-4
j_gene: TRBJ2-5
d_gene: TRBD1
CDR3nt: TGTGCCAGCAGTCAGGGGACAGGGAAGGAGACCCAGTACTTC
CDR3aa: CASSQGTGKETQYF

abundance: NA
v_gene: TRBV7-9
j_gene: TRBJ2-2
d_gene: NA
CDR3nt: TGTGCCAGCACCCCCCCGGGTATCAGGGAGCTGTTTTTT
CDR3aa: CASTPPGIRELFF

abundance: NA
v_gene: TRBV12-3/TRBV12-4
j_gene: TRBJ1-5
d_gene: NA
CDR3nt: TGTGCCAGCAGTTTTATCGCAGGACCATATCAGCCCCAGCATTTT
CDR3aa: CASSFIAGPYQPQHF

abundance: NA
v_gene: TRBV7-8
j_gene: TRBJ1-5
d_gene: NA
CDR3nt: TGTGCCAGCAGCTTACTCGTCAGTCAGCCCCAGCATTTT
CDR3aa: CASSLLVSQPQHF

abundance: NA
v_gene: TRBV14
j_gene: TRBJ2-5
d_gene: NA
CDR3nt: TGTGCCAGCAGCCAAGGACAGGTACAAGAGACCCAGTACTTC
CDR3aa: CASSQGQVQETQYF

abundance: NA
v_gene: TRBV14
j_gene: TRBJ2-1
d_gene: TRBD2
CDR3nt: TGTGCCAGCAGCCAACTAGCGGGGGGATACAATGAGCAGTTCTTC
CDR3aa: CASSQLAGGYNEQFF

abundance: NA
v_gene: TRBV30
j_gene: TRBJ2-1
d_gene: NA
CDR3nt: TGTGCCTGGAGTCCCCCCCCGACTAGAAACGAGCAGTTCTTC
CDR3aa: CAWSPPPTRNEQFF

abundance: NA
v_gene: TRBV3-1
j_gene: TRBJ1-1
d_gene: NA
CDR3nt: TGTGCCAGCAGCCAAGATGTTACGAACACTGAAGCTTTCTTT
CDR3aa: CASSQDVTNTEAFF

abundance: NA
v_gene: TRBV27
j_gene: TRBJ1-5
d_gene: NA
CDR3nt: TGTGCCAGCAGTTTTTTCCCTAATCAGCCCCAGCATTTT
CDR3aa: CASSFFPNQPQHF

abundance: NA
v_gene: TRBV5-1
j_gene: TRBJ2-3
d_gene: TRBD1
CDR3nt: TGCGCCAGCAGCCCCGGGACAGGGGGAGATACGCAGTATTTT
CDR3aa: CASSPGTGGDTQYF